This note documents a single TCR beta chain sequence. Its target is unknown. This CDR3 is built from 17 residues. The V and J ends lost 6 bases and 8 bases, in that order; junction bases with no gene match: 19. Germline V CDR1 and CDR2: DFQATT, SNEGSKA (reference sequence). The data are from a study of blood T cells in healthy people across ages. The study, taken as a whole, reports: It was not known whether donors were CMV positive (a possible confounder of expanded clonotype changes).

For the second PCR, which ran for about 7 to 11 cycles, a sample-barcoded 5' primer and a J-beta primer mix were used. Carrying 12 random nucleotides, a template-switch adaptor labeled each individual cDNA molecule. TCRdb re-called the 5' RACE reads with MiXCR, one entry per CDR3 protein. The sample has 1.5 million to 2 million distinct CDR3 sequences, roughly 52% seen once. This TCR was sampled from a woman aged 40 to 49 in good health. The J gene is TRBJ1-6, the V gene TRBV20-1; the match to TRBD1 covers 7 bases. Sample: blood. The CDR3 bases are TGCAGTGCAGTCCGGGACAGTGCCCCGAGTTTGGATTCACCCCTCCACTTT. Translated: CSAVRDSAPSLDSPLHF.